These 13 T cell receptor beta chains were sequenced from one sample in a study of T cells in Graves' hyperthyroidism and ophthalmopathy. The source material, RNA transcripts, was used to amplify TCR beta CDR3 regions. First-round RT-PCR with HTBI primers amplified the TCR CDR3 region. From the multiplex PCR reads, TCRdb called clonotypes with MiXCR, one entry per CDR3 protein. The sample has hundreds of thousands of distinct CDR3 sequences; approximately 14% are singletons. Sample: blood. The receptors originated from a woman in her 30s with Graves' hyperthyroidism.

This clonotype has only a few counts. This chain joins TRBV29-1 and TRBJ2-3; TRBD1 agrees at 8 bases. Per germline, CDR1 SQVTM and CDR2 ANQGSEA. This CDR3 has 13 residues. V gave up 3 bases and J gave up 1 base; unmatched junction bases: 0. The DNA of the CDR3 is TGCAGCGTTGAGGACAGGGGCACAGATACGCAGTATTTT. This codes for CSVEDRGTDTQYF.

The chain employs TRBV7-9 and TRBJ1-5; D unresolved. The CDR3 loop spans 14 amino acids. Germline CDR1 reads SEHNR; CDR2 reads FQNEAQ (reference sequence). V was shortened by 6 bases and J by 4 bases, with 13 bases between the two germline ends. CDR3 residues: CASSRERPNQPQHF. The CDR3 nucleotides read TGTGCCAGCAGTCGGGAGAGGCCTAATCAGCCCCAGCATTTT.

This clonotype was counted a few times. This sequence joins TRBV10-3 and TRBJ2-1; TRBD2 agrees at 7 bases. The germline CDR1 and CDR2 sequences are ENHRY and SYGVKD. CDR3 size: 15 residues. J gave up 7 bases and V 7 bases, and 13 bases lay outside the gene matches. The CDR3 bases are TGTGCCATCAATAACGGGGGAGGGCATAAAAATGAGCAGTTCTTC. It translates to CAINNGGGHKNEQFF.

This clonotype has a count of ten or more. The chain recombines TRBV12-3 or TRBV12-4 with TRBJ1-4; no definite D call. Trimming took off 6 bases at V and 0 bases at J, with 11 bases between the two ends. The CDR3 extends over 15 amino acids. CDR3 region: CASRGGAATNEKLFF. CDR3 nucleotide sequence: TGTGCCAGCAGGGGAGGTGCCGCAACTAATGAAAAACTGTTTTTT.

This clonotype occurred many times. V and J are TRBV12-3 or TRBV12-4 and TRBJ2-1; possible D gene TRBD2, 6 bases. The CDR3 totals 12 residues. CDR3 in amino acids: CVVAVTYNEQFF. CDR3 in DNA: TGTGTGGTAGCGGTGACCTACAATGAGCAGTTCTTC.

About this clonotype itself: The junction departs from the called germline gene at one end, perhaps through a read error. V usage is TRBV6-1 and J usage is TRBJ1-5; a possible D gene is TRBD1 (6 bases). This CDR3 has 15 amino acids. The germline V gene has CDR1 MNHNS and CDR2 SASEGT. The DNA for the CDR3 is TGTGCCAGCAGTGAAGCGGTCAGGGGCAATCAGCCCCGGCATTTT. This translates into CASSEAVRGNQPRHF.

This clonotype was observed many times. The junction departs from germline at one end; a sequencing error may be responsible. V gene TRBV11-2 combines with J gene TRBJ1-5; possible D gene TRBD1, 5 bases. Germline V lookup: CDR1 SGHAT, CDR2 FQNNGV. The CDR3 extends over 13 amino acids. CDR3 sequence (DNA): TGTGCCAGCTCTACGTGGGGCAATCAGCCCCGGCATTTT. Its protein product is CASSTWGNQPRHF.

This clonotype appeared many times. The rearrangement links TRBV12-5 to TRBJ2-1; D is perhaps TRBD1 (5 bases). There are 15 residues in the CDR3. The germline gives CDR1 LGHNT, CDR2 FRNRAP. The ends were cut back, 0 bases at V and 7 bases at J, with 13 bases in the middle. CDR3 sequence reads: CASGLVGAGLNEQFF. The CDR3 region has the DNA TGTGCTAGTGGTTTGGTAGGCGCAGGGTTAAATGAGCAGTTCTTC. Full variable domain (rest looked up from reference TRBV12-5 and TRBJ2-1): DARVTQTPRHKVTEMGQEVTMRCQPILGHNTVFWYRQTMMQGLELLAYFRNRAPLDDSGMPKDRFSAEMPDATLATLKIQPSEPRDSAVYFCASGLVGAGLNEQFFGPGTRLTVL.

This clonotype was seen a handful of times. The chain joins TRBV20-1 to TRBJ2-7; perhaps D is TRBD1 or TRBD2 (5 bases each). The CDR3 spans 14 residues. Germline V gives CDR1 DFQATT, CDR2 SNEGSKA (reference sequence). V shed 6 bases and J shed 0 bases, with 15 bases lying between them. The CDR3 sequence: CSASTGRSSYEQYF. CDR3 nucleotide sequence: TGCAGTGCAAGTACGGGGCGGAGCTCCTACGAGCAGTACTTC.

This clonotype was seen a handful of times. The chain combines TRBV7-9 with TRBJ1-2; D remains ambiguous. The V and J ends lost 5 bases and 5 bases respectively, with 6 bases between them. The CDR3 consists of 11 residues. Germline CDR1 is SEHNR and CDR2 is FQNEAQ (reference sequence). The CDR3 DNA reads as TGTGCCAGCAGCCCCCAATATGGCTACACCTTC. It translates to CASSPQYGYTF.

This clonotype was recorded at least ten times. The chain uses TRBV19 and TRBJ1-6; D is unclear. Trimming shortened V by 7 bases and J by 10 bases, and 20 bases separated the two germline ends. CDR3 length: 15 amino acids. Per germline, CDR1 LNHDA and CDR2 SQIVND (reference sequence). For the CDR3, the DNA is TGTGCCAGTACCAACGCCGGACTTGCGAGGTCACCCCTCCACTTT. It yields the protein CASTNAGLARSPLHF.

In its sample, this clonotype was seen a few times. This chain links TRBV9 with TRBJ2-1; possibly TRBD2 for D (6 bases). This CDR3 comprises 11 residues. Trimming cost V 3 bases and J 13 bases, with 11 bases left between them. Germline-derived CDR1 and CDR2 are SGDLS and YYNGEE. The CDR3 reads CASSGAGNQFF. The CDR3 bases are TGTGCCAGCAGCGGTGCGGGAAATCAGTTCTTC.

This clonotype was recorded many times. V usage is TRBV20-1 and J usage is TRBJ1-2; D is possibly TRBD1 (5 bases). The CDR3 totals 12 residues. V lost 3 bases and J lost 10, with 15 bases in between. The V gene's germline CDR1 is DFQATT and CDR2 SNEGSKA (reference sequence). The CDR3 DNA follows: TGCAGTGCTAGTGGGGGGACGGATGCCTACACCTTC. Its protein product is CSASGGTDAYTF.